The clone carrying this T cell receptor beta chain was observed once. What it recognizes is unknown. Using its own MiXCR run on the reads, TCRdb lists one record per CDR3 protein. The table has 70,000 or so distinct CDR3 sequences, less than 25% seen once; the top ten hold 7% to 10%. This specimen comes from a study of type 1 regulatory T cells. The overall study: T-allo10 is a Tr1-enriched, alloantigen-specific CD4 T cell product made in vitro. Study-level points and caveats: Type 1 regulatory T cells had a more restricted TCR repertoire than non-type 1 regulatory T cells.

Germline-derived CDR1 and CDR2 are DFQATT and SNEGSKA (reference sequence). This CDR3 has 14 residues. With 1 base clipped from V and 3 bases from J, the junction kept 3 bases outside the gene matches. This chain joins TRBV20-1 and TRBJ2-3, with 8 positions matching TRBD1. The clonotype was recovered from a human donor in good health. Sequencing was carried out using cultured type 1 regulatory T (Tr1) cells, either the whole culture or a sorted fraction (not recorded which). CDR3 in DNA: TGCAGTGCTAGAGTTACAGGGGGTACAGATACGCAGTATTTT. It is translated as CSARVTGGTDTQYF.